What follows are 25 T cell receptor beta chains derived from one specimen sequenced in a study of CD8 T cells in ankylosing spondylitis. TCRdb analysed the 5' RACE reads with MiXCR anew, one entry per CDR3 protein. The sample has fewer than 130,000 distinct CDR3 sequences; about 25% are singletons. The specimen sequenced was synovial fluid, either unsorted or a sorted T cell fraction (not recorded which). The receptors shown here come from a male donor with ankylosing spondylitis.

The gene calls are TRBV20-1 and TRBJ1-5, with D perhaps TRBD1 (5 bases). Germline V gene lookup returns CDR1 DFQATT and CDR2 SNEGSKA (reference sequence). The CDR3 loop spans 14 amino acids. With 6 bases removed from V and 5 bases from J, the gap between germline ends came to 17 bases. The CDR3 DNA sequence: TGCAGTGCAAGCTCCGGGACGGATGATCAGCCCCAGCATTTT. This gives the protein CSASSGTDDQPQHF.

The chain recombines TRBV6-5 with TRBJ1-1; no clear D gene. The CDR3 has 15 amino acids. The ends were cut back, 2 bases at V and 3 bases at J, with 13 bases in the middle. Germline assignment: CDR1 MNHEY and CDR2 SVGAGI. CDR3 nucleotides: TGTGCCAGCAGTTACCCCCCGGGATCCTACACTGAAGCTTTCTTT. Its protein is CASSYPPGSYTEAFF.

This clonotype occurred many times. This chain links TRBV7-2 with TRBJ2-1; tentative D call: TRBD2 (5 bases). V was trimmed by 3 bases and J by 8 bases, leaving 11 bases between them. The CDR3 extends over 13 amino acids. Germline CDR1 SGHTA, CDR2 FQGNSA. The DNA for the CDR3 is TGTGCCAGCAGCTTGACTATTTCCCATGAGCAGTTCTTC. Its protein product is CASSLTISHEQFF.

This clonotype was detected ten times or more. CDR3 sequence reads: CASSLAPTTGPDSPLHF. The CDR3 DNA reads as TGTGCCAGCAGCTTAGCTCCAACGACAGGTCCTGATTCACCCCTCCACTTT. This chain joins TRBV7-8 and TRBJ1-6; a weak D match, TRBD1 (6 bases). There are 17 residues in the CDR3. Trimming removed 0 bases from V and 8 bases from J, with 17 bases in between. The germline V gene has CDR1 SGHVS and CDR2 FQNEAQ.

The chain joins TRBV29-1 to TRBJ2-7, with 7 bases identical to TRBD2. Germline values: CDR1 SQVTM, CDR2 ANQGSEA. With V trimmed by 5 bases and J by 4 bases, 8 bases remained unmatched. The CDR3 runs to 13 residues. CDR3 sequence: CSVTSSGVYEQYF. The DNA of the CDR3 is TGCAGCGTTACGTCGAGCGGGGTGTACGAGCAGTACTTC.

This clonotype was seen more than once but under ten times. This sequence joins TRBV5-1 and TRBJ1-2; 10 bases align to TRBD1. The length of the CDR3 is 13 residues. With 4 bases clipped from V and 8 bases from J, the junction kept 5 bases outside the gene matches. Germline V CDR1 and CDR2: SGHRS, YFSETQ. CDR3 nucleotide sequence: TGCGCCAGCAGCCCGGGACAGGGGCCGGGCTACACCTTC. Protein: CASSPGQGPGYTF.

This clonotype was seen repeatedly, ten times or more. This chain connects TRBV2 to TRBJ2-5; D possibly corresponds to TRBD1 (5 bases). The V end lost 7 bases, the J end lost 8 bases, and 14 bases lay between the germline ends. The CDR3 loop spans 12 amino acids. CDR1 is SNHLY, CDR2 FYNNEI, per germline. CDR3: CASTWGAPTQYF. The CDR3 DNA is TGTGCCAGCACCTGGGGCGCCCCCACCCAGTACTTC. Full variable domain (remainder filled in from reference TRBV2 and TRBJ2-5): EPEVTQTPSHQVTQMGQEVILRCVPISNHLYFYWYRQILGQKVEFLVSFYNNEISEKSEIFDDQFSVERPDGSNFTLKIRSTKLEDSAMYFCASTWGAPTQYFGPGTRLLVL.

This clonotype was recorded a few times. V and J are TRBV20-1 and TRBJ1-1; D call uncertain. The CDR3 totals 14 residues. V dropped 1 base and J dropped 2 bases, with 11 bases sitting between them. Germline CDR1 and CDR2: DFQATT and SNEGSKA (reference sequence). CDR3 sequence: CSARAPPTNTEAFF. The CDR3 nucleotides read TGCAGTGCTAGAGCGCCCCCCACCAACACTGAAGCTTTCTTT.

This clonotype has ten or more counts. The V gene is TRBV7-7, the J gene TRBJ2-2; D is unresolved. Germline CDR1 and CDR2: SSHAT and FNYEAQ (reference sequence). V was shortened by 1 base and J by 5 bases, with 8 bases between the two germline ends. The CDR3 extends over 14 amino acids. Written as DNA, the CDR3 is TGTGCCAGCAGCTTAGATTTCCAGACCGGGGAGCTGTTTTTT. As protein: CASSLDFQTGELFF.

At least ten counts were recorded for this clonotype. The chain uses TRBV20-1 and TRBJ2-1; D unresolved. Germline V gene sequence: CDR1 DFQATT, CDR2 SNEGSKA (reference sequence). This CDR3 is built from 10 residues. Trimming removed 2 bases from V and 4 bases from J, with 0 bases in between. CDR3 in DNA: TGCAGTGCTAGATACAATGAGCAGTTCTTC. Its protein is CSARYNEQFF.

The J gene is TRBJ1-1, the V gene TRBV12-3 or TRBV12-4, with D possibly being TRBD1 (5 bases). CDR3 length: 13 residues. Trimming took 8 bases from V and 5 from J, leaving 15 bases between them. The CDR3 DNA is TGTGCCAGCGCCCCCCCAGGGTATACTGAAGCTTTCTTT. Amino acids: CASAPPGYTEAFF.

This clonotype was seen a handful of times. The CDR3 reads CASSEQGPYGYTF. The DNA for the CDR3 is TGCGCCAGCAGTGAACAGGGTCCCTATGGCTACACCTTC. The J gene is TRBJ1-2, the V gene TRBV10-1; D perhaps matches TRBD1 (6 bases). Per germline, CDR1 WNHNN and CDR2 SYGVQD (reference sequence). The CDR3 runs to 13 residues. The V gene lost 3 bases and the J gene lost 4 bases, with 9 bases spanning the gap.

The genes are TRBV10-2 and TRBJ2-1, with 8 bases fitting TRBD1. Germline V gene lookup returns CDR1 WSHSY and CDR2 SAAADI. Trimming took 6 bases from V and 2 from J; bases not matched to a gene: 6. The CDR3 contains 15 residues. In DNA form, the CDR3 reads TGCGCCAGCAGGGCAGACAGGGGCGCCTACAATGAGCAGTTCTTC. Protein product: CASRADRGAYNEQFF.

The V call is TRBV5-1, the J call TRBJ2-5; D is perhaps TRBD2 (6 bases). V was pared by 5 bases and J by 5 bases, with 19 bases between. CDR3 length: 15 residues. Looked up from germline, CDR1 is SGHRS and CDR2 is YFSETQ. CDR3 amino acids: CASSGGSGPSETQYF. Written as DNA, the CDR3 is TGCGCCAGCAGTGGAGGGTCTGGGCCTTCGGAGACCCAGTACTTC.

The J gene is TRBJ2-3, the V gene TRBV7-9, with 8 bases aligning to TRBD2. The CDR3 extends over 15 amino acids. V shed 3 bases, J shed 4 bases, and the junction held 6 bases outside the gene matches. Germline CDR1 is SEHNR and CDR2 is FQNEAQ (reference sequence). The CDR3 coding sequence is TGTGCCAGCAGCTTCGGGGGGGGAGTGGCAGATACGCAGTATTTT. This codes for CASSFGGGVADTQYF.

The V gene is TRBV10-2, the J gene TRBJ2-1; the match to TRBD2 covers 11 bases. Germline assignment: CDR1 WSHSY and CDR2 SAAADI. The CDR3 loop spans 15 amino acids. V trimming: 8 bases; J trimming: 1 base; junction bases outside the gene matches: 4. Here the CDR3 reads CASRLAGMSYNEQFF. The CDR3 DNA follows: TGCGCCAGCCGACTAGCGGGAATGTCCTACAATGAGCAGTTCTTC.

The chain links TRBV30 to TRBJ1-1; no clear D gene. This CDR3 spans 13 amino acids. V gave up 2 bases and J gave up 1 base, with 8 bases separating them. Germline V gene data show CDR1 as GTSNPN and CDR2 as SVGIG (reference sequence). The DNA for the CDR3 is TGTGCCTGGAGTCTTCTGGGGAACACTGAAGCTTTCTTT. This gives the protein CAWSLLGNTEAFF.

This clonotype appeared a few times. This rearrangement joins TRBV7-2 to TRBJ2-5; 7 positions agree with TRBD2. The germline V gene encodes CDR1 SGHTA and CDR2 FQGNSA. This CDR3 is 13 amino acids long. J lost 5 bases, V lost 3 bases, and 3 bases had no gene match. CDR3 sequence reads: CASSLGLWETQYF. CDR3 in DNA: TGTGCCAGCAGCTTGGGACTATGGGAGACCCAGTACTTC.

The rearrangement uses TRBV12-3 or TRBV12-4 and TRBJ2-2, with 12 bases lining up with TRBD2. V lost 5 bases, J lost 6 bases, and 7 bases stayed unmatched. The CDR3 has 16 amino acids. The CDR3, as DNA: TGTGCCAGCAGTCCGCGACTAGCGGGAGTCGCCGGGGAGCTGTTTTTT. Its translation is CASSPRLAGVAGELFF.

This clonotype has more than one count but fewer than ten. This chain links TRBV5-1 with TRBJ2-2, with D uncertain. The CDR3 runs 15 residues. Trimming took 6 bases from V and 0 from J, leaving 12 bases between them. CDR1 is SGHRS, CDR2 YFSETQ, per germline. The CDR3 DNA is TGCGCCAGCACTCCAGCCAGCGCGAACACCGGGGAGCTGTTTTTT. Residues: CASTPASANTGELFF.

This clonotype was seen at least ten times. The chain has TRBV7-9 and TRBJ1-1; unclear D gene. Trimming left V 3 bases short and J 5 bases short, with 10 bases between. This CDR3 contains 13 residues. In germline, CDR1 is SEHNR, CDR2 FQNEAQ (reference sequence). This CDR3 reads CASSFDESTEAFF. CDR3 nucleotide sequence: TGTGCCAGCAGCTTCGACGAAAGTACTGAAGCTTTCTTT.

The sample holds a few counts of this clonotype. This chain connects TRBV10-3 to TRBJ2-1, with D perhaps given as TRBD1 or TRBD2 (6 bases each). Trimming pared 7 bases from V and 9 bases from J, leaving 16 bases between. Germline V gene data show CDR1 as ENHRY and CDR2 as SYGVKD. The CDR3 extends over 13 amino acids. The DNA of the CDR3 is TGTGCCATCAACCCGGGGGCTAGTAGTGAGCAGTTCTTC. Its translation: CAINPGASSEQFF.

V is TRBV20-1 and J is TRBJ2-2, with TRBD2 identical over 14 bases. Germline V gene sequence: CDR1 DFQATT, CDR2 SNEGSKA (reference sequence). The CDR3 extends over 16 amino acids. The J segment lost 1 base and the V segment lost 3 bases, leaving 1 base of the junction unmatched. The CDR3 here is CSARTSGRENTGELFF. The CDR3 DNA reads TGCAGTGCTAGGACTAGCGGGAGGGAGAACACCGGGGAGCTGTTTTTT.

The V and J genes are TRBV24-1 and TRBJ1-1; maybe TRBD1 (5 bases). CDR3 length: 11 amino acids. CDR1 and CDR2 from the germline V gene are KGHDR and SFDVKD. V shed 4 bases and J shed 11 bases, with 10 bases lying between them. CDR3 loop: CATSEGVRAFF. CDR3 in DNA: TGTGCCACCAGTGAGGGGGTTCGGGCTTTCTTT.

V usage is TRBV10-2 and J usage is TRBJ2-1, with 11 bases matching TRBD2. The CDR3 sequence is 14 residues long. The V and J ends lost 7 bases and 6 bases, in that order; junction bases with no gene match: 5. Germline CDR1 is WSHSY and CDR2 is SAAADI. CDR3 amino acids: CASTLAGVFNEQFF. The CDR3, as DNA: TGCGCCAGCACACTAGCGGGAGTATTCAATGAGCAGTTCTTC.